This is a list of T cell receptor beta chains from one sample in a study of cytomegalovirus exposure and HLA in healthy donors. The assay was immunoSEQ multiplex PCR, and TCRdb's table has in-frame clones only and misses some. The sample has more than 20,000 clones, about 77% seen once; the top ten hold 7% to 8%. The sequenced sample was PBMCs. The source of these receptors is a man aged 60-69 years in good health and CMV-seronegative. CDR3s include the opening cysteine and the closing phenylalanine or tryptophan. Each record gives: clone size, J gene, V gene, D gene, CDR3 DNA, CDR3 protein. D genes are given only for firm matches. Clone size appears in some rows only: once, few, many, or a class for an expanded clone.

few,TRBJ2-7,TRBV7-8,TRBD1,TGTGCCAGCAGCGCGGGGACAGGGGCGGGCGAGCAGTACTTC,CASSAGTGAGEQYF
.,TRBJ2-7,TRBV6-5,.,TGTGCCAGCAGTTACCGGGGGACTCACTACGAGCAGTACTTC,CASSYRGTHYEQYF
.,TRBJ2-2,TRBV28,TRBD2,TGTGCCAGCAGAAGTACAAGGCGGGGGGGCACCGGGGAGCTGTTTTTT,CASRSTRRGGTGELFF
.,TRBJ1-1,TRBV6-6,.,TGTGCCAGCAGTCAGGGAGGTGTCACTGAAGCTTTCTTT,CASSQGGVTEAFF
.,TRBJ2-6,TRBV18,TRBD1,TGTGCCAGCTCACCACTCAGGGGGCCTGGGGCCAACGTCCTGACTTTC,CASSPLRGPGANVLTF
.,TRBJ1-5,TRBV19,TRBD1,TGTGCCAGTAGCCCTCGGGGACAGTCGGATCAGCCCCAGCATTTT,CASSPRGQSDQPQHF
.,TRBJ2-7,TRBV5-1,TRBD2,TGCGCCAGCAGCTTTTATAGCGGGAGCGTTTACGAGCAGTACTTC,CASSFYSGSVYEQYF
.,TRBJ2-1,TRBV6-1,TRBD2,TGTGCCAGCAGTGGGGGGACTAGCGGGGACAATGAGCAGTTCTTC,CASSGGTSGDNEQFF
.,TRBJ2-5,TRBV21-1,.,TGTGCCAGCAGCAAAGTGGACAGCGGGAGGGCTAAGACCCAGTACTTC,CASSKVDSGRAKTQYF
.,TRBJ2-7,TRBV7-9,.,TGTGCCAGCAGCTTAGGCGCCGGGGTCTCGGGAGTAAACGAGCAGTACTTC,CASSLGAGVSGVNEQYF
once,TRBJ2-1,TRBV7-3,.,TGTCCCAGCAGCCAGAACAGGGGAGGATACAATGAGCAGTTCTTC,CPSSQNRGGYNEQFF
.,TRBJ1-3,TRBV4-3,.,TGCGCCAGCAGCCAAGACCGCTCTGGAAACACCATATATTTT,CASSQDRSGNTIYF
.,TRBJ1-2,TRBV19,.,TGTGCCAGTAGTAGGGAGCCCGGAGCAGTTGGCTACACCTTC,CASSREPGAVGYTF
few,TRBJ1-1,TRBV6-5,TRBD1,TGTGCCAGCAGTTCGGACAGGACAAGGGCTGAAGCTTTCTTT,CASSSDRTRAEAFF
.,TRBJ2-1,TRBV11-3,TRBD2,TGTGCCAGCAGCTCTTCTAGCGGGGCCAGGTATGAGCAGTTCTTC,CASSSSSGARYEQFF
.,TRBJ1-2,TRBV28,.,TGTGCCAGCACCAGGGAGGTCGGTGGCTACACCTTC,CASTREVGGYTF
few,TRBJ2-7,TRBV6-5,TRBD2,TGTGCCAGCAGGGTGGGCGGGAGTAAGTCCTACGAGCAGTACTTC,CASRVGGSKSYEQYF
.,TRBJ2-7,TRBV2,.,TGTGCCAGCAGTGAACAAATCTACGAGCAGTACTTC,CASSEQIYEQYF
once,TRBJ2-1,TRBV6-1,.,TGTGCCAGCAGTGAGGTTGCGGGCCAGTTCTTC,CASSEVAGQFF
.,TRBJ1-1,TRBV12-5,TRBD1,TGTGCTAGTGGTTTGGTACCCGGGACAGGAGCTTTCTTT,CASGLVPGTGAFF
medium-sized,TRBJ2-7,TRBV6-6,.,TGTGCCACCCGAAAGGGCGGGACTTCCTACGAGCAGTACTTC,CATRKGGTSYEQYF
.,TRBJ1-2,TRBV28,.,TGTGCCAGCAGTTTCATAGGCCCAGGGCGAGGCTACACCTTC,CASSFIGPGRGYTF
.,TRBJ2-5,TRBV5-8,.,TGTGCCAGCAGCCCCGTGGAGACCCAGTACTTC,CASSPVETQYF
once,TRBJ2-1,TRBV19,TRBD1,TGTGCCAGTGGTGGAGCCAGGGGGTCTTACAATGAGCAGTTCTTC,CASGGARGSYNEQFF
.,TRBJ2-1,TRBV2,TRBD1,TGTGCCAGCAGTGGACAGGGATCCTACAATGAGCAGTTCTTC,CASSGQGSYNEQFF
.,TRBJ2-2,TRBV2,.,TGTGCCAGCAGTTGGACAGGAGGGCACCGGGGAGCTGTTTTT,CASSWTGGHRGAVF
few,TRBJ1-5,TRBV7-2,TRBD1,TGTGCCAGCAGCCTGGACAGGGAACAGCCCCAGCATTTT,CASSLDREQPQHF
.,TRBJ1-2,TRBV7-8,.,TGTGCCAGCAGCTTACAGGGCACCCCTTATGGCTACCCCTTC,CASSLQGTPYGYPF
once,TRBJ2-3,TRBV2,TRBD1,TGTGCCAGCACCCGGGACAGGTCAGATACGCAGTATTTT,CASTRDRSDTQYF
.,TRBJ2-5,TRBV4-2,.,TGTGCCAGCAGCCAATCATCTGTCGTCGGAGAGACCCAGTACTTC,CASSQSSVVGETQYF
few,TRBJ1-6,TRBV25-1,TRBD1,TGTGCCAGCAACCCACAGGGGACGAATTCACCCCTCCACTTT,CASNPQGTNSPLHF
.,TRBJ1-2,TRBV11-2,.,TGTGCCATCCCGGGTCTCCATGGCTACACCTTC,CAIPGLHGYTF
once,TRBJ2-7,TRBV7-9,.,TGTGCCAGCAGCTTAGAAGCCGCGAGCTCCTACGAGCAGTACTTC,CASSLEAASSYEQYF
.,TRBJ1-1,TRBV27,.,TGTGCCAGCAGCCCTACAGTGAACACTGAAGCTTTCTTT,CASSPTVNTEAFF
.,TRBJ1-1,TRBV28,.,TGTGCCAGCAGTTTTTGGGTCCCCACAGCTGAAGCTTTCTTT,CASSFWVPTAEAFF
.,TRBJ1-2,TRBV19,.,TGTGCCAGTAATTCGGCCCGGAGGTATGGCTACACCTTC,CASNSARRYGYTF
.,TRBJ2-1,TRBV19,TRBD2,TGTGCCAGTAGGCTTAGCGGGGGGCCACCTAATGAGCAGTTCTTC,CASRLSGGPPNEQFF
few,TRBJ2-7,TRBV5-5,TRBD1,TGTGCCAGCAGCTCGATAGTCGGGACAGGGAGCTCCTACGAGCAGTACTTC,CASSSIVGTGSSYEQYF